This TCR beta chain was recorded in a study of blood T cell repertoires in COVID-19 (dated by TCRdb to about 2020). At the level of the whole study: Samples from collaborators originated in the United States, Italy and Spain and spanned both the acute and convalescent phases of COVID-19. Samples came from the ongoing ImmuneRACE study (first 160 participants) plus 1,254 subjects from 6 global collaborators. The repertoires were released in a freely available public database meant as a resource for research on the immune response to SARS-CoV-2. The material from the prospective study consisted of cDNA or gDNA derived from T cells, B-cell-depleted T cells, or PBMCs. Nearly every sample came with metadata listing a de-identified subject ID, COVID-19 status, age in years and sex. Subjects who had been exposed to COVID-19, were actively infected with it, or had recovered from it provided the deeply sampled blood TCRbeta repertoires that made up the dataset. Where HLA class I and class II types were available, the types were taken from metadata supplied by the sample provider, not from assay-based typing.

In the prospective study, participants were about 18 to 95 years old, resided in about two dozen geographic areas of the United States, and were enrolled through a virtual design. To assign participants to cohorts, the prospective study relied on clinical history that participants themselves reported in a screening survey and a study questionnaire. For ImmuneRACE Cohort 3, a participant was defined as recovered based on two consecutive negative NP/OP PCR tests, clearance by a healthcare professional, or resolution of symptoms. In the prospective study, mobile phlebotomists collected whole blood, serum and a nasopharyngeal or oropharyngeal swab from each participant. Over a roughly two-month period, participants in the prospective study had the option of providing additional blood draws and questionnaires. Blood samples from the prospective study were shipped frozen or at room temperature prior to DNA extraction.

The immunoSEQ Assay, a bias-controlled multiplex PCR, was used to amplify TCRbeta CDR3 regions from genomic DNA. The authors' analysis ran thus. Within the assay, amplification of reference gene primers was used to estimate how many nucleated cells each sample contained. To quantify the absolute abundance of each unique TCRbeta CDR3 rearrangement, sequence reads were collapsed and filtered. For each sample, productive Simpson clonality was calculated as the square root of Simpson's diversity index over productive rearrangements. TCRdb provides this immuneACCESS table in a form limited to in-frame rearrangements. Some clones are lacking; in checked studies, under half of them reflect an unresolved V gene, and why the rest are absent is not known. V and J calls and clone size are as listed in that table; D and trimming were resolved from the DNA. The sample data list roughly 250,000 clones, and approximately 83% of these were observed just once. Around 1.8% of the sample is taken by the ten largest.

What the study reported, not specific to this receptor: The quantity of clinical and demographic metadata differed by source and by participant and was supplied without curation.

From the germline V gene, CDR1 is KGHSY and CDR2 is FQNENV. The V end loses 2 bases and the J end loses 7 bases, and a stretch of 20 bases separates them. The CDR3 numbers 16 residues from cysteine through phenylalanine. This entry keeps only the CDR3 DNA: 48 bases, framed from base 1. In the case of this clone: Its recognized antigen is unknown. No much larger clonotype is one base removed from it; base qualities were not supplied.

This chain joins TRBV16 to TRBJ1-1; the D region possibly corresponds to TRBD1 (5 bases align). This clonotype was obtained from a woman aged 45 to 65 who had recovered from COVID-19. Sequenced input: PBMCs or T cells enriched from blood (not recorded which). The DNA sequence reads TGTGCCAGCAGCCAAGGTCAAAGGCAGGGCCTGCTTGAAGCTTTCTTT. Translated, it gives CASSQGQRQGLLEAFF.